The T cell receptor (beta chain) described here comes from a study of neurological immune-mediated disorders. The study, taken as a whole, reports: According to phylogenetic grouping, one related-CDR3 cluster, a possible signature, contained the repertoires of 18 of 34 multiple sclerosis patients.

TCRdb ran MiXCR on the 5' RACE reads and lists one entry per CDR3 protein. The sample has over 35,000 distinct CDR3 sequences, roughly 4.1% seen once; the top ten hold 5.5% to 6.5%. In its sample, this clonotype was seen a few times. Its antigen remains unknown. There are 18 residues in the CDR3. V was pared by 4 bases and J by 0 bases, with 12 bases of the junction left unmatched. Germline CDR1 and CDR2: DFQATT and SNEGSKA (reference sequence). This receptor was taken from a woman in her fifties or sixties with multiple sclerosis. The rearrangement joins TRBV20-1 to TRBJ2-6; TRBD2 agrees at 7 bases. The specimen sequenced was PBMCs. The CDR3 sequence: CSATAGGSWFSGANVLTF. The CDR3 DNA follows: TGCAGTGCTACTGCAGGCGGGAGCTGGTTCTCTGGGGCCAACGTCCTGACTTTC.